This entry is about one T cell receptor beta chain. The antigen remains undetermined. Assay: immunoSEQ multiplex PCR; the TCRdb copy retains only in-frame clones and omits some. The table lists a few hundred thousand clones, over 80% of them singletons. The CDR3 extends over 13 amino acids. Per the germline V gene, CDR1 is PRHDT and CDR2 is FYEKMQ (reference sequence). The ends were cut back, 3 bases at V and 6 bases at J, with 9 bases in the middle. The donors were in the approximately 120-subject validation cohort, distinct from the approximately 700-subject first cohort. This sample is part of a study of cytomegalovirus exposure and HLA in healthy donors. Points from the study as a whole: Listed as cytomegalovirus-associated were 150 to 200 TCR beta chains. The CMV antigen specificity of a few CMV-associated chains was confirmed through in vitro analysis.

The sequenced sample consisted of PBMCs. This clonotype was obtained from a woman in her 30s in good health and CMV-seropositive. The rearrangement joins TRBV13 to TRBJ2-1; perhaps TRBD1 as D (6 bases). The CDR3 DNA follows: TGTGCCAGCAGCTTTGGACAGTTCAATGAGCAGTTCTTC. Translation gives CASSFGQFNEQFF.